One T cell receptor beta chain is described in this entry. Its antigen is currently not known. Base quality data are lacking; no much larger clone is found one base away. This specimen comes from a study of blood T cell repertoires in COVID-19 (dated by TCRdb to the early 2020s). For the wider study: Samples covering the acute and convalescent phases of COVID-19 were provided by collaborators in the United States, Italy and Spain. The material from the prospective study consisted of cDNA or gDNA derived from T cells, B-cell-depleted T cells, or PBMCs. The dataset comprised deeply sampled blood TCRbeta repertoires from subjects exposed to, actively infected with, or recovered from COVID-19. A freely available public database, intended as a resource for researchers studying the immune response to SARS-CoV-2, is where the repertoires were released. Samples were obtained from the ongoing ImmuneRACE study (first 160 participants) and from approximately 1,200 subjects provided by 6 global collaborators. Sample metadata almost always included a de-identified subject ID, COVID-19 status, age in years and sex. Where available, HLA class I and class II types were obtained from metadata supplied by the sample provider rather than from assay-based typing.

Collaborating institutions collected whole blood in K2EDTA tubes following their own protocols. Collaborator samples were shipped for TCRbeta analysis as frozen whole blood, isolated PBMCs, or DNA extracted from either sample type. TCRbeta CDR3 regions were amplified from genomic DNA using the immunoSEQ Assay, a bias-controlled multiplex PCR. The authors' pipeline ran thus. The number of nucleated cells in each sample was estimated from the amplification of reference gene primers within the assay. Sequence reads were collapsed and filtered to measure the absolute abundance of every unique TCRbeta CDR3 rearrangement. For each sample, productive Simpson clonality was calculated as the square root of Simpson's diversity index over productive rearrangements. Imported from immuneACCESS, the table was reduced by TCRdb to in-frame sequences with V and J called. These copies leave out some clones; in studies compared against another copy, an unresolved V gene accounts for under half, and the cause of the remainder is not known. D and trimming were read from the DNA, whereas the V and J calls and clone size are those reported in that table. The sample table lists 200,000 to 250,000 clones, 80% of them with a count of one. Around 7.7% of the sample lies in the top ten.

Findings and caveats that apply to the study as a whole: The quantity of clinical and demographic metadata differed by source and by participant and was supplied without curation.

Germline trimming amounts to 3 bases on V and 4 bases on J, with 7 as the count of junction bases outside the gene matches. Reading the germline V gene gives CDR1 KGHDR and CDR2 SFDVKD. Counted from cysteine to phenylalanine, this CDR3 has 16 amino acids. The sequence is cut down to CDR3 DNA, 48 bases in frame from base 1. The rearrangement combines TRBV24-1 with TRBJ1-5; a stretch of 8 junction bases matches TRBD1. This clonotype was obtained from an older woman with acute or convalescent COVID-19. The sample consisted of peripheral blood. The CDR3 corresponds to CATSDPGTGKNQPQHF. The DNA sequence is given as TGTGCCACCAGTGATCCCGGGACAGGTAAAAATCAGCCCCAGCATTTT.